This T cell receptor (beta chain) was documented in a study of shared T cell receptors in the human thymus (dated by TCRdb to 2020 to 2023). Background on the whole study: The study investigated the way shared, self-reactive T-cell receptor alpha chains are produced in the human thymus.

Its CDR3 holds 11 amino acids, cysteine through phenylalanine. The entry retains the CDR3 DNA only, 33 bases that are in frame from base 1. According to the germline V gene (reference sequence), CDR1 reads DFQATT and CDR2 reads SNEGSKA. The junction shows trimming of 3 bases on V and 3 bases on J, plus 5 bases between the germline ends. On this clone itself: Its binding antigen is unknown. The sample holds no much larger clone one base away, and base qualities are not on file.

Library creation used the immunoSEQ multiplex PCR assay. TCRdb limited this immuneACCESS table to in-frame rearrangements with V and J called. A share of clones is missing; checked studies link under half to unresolved V genes, and the rest is unexplained. The sample yields 720,000 or so clones; 80% to 90% were counted once. The ten largest clones represent roughly 0.01% of the sample. This sample also belongs to another study, concerning human thymus T cells. The second publication reports: The donors were immunologically healthy infants in Finland who had open corrective cardiac surgery for congenital heart defects. Thymus tissue was obtained as surgical resects removed during corrective cardiac surgery. Biased V and J gene segment usage appeared to be present in both thymic and peripheral blood repertoires. Highly overlapping thymic TCR repertoires among unrelated individuals were reported in the related research. The study used 7 or 8 infant thymus samples plus four related peripheral blood samples to characterize TCR alpha and beta repertoires. Donor ages ranged from roughly 6 to 250 days, and the cohort comprised five or six male and two female infants. Thymocytes were released mechanically from tissue and stored at -70 °C as pellets of 10-30 million cells. A QIAsymphony instrument was used to extract genomic DNA from frozen cell pellets. Using the immunoSEQ multiplex PCR assay, the TCRB and TCRAD loci were amplified from a standardized quantity of quality-controlled genomic DNA. Amplicons spanned the V(D)J region at a length sufficient to cover the CDR3 and identify V and J genes. The amplicons were sequenced on an Illumina platform via the commercial immunoSEQ service. Primer bias and sequencing errors were corrected as previously described, and TCRAD and TCRB definitions were based on the IMGT database. Repertoires were analysed with immunoSEQ Analyzer 3.0 and VDJTools, covering basic statistics, V/J segment usage, diversity estimates, rarefaction and pairwise overlap. To estimate diversity, the Chao1, ChaoE, Efron-Thisted, Shannon and inverse Simpson indices were applied, and diversity was also estimated on datasets down-sampled to the smallest sample. Repertoire overlap used strict matching of CDR3 nucleotide sequence, V gene and J gene, with Jaccard-based multidimensional scaling clustering. On average, thymus samples gave 800,000 or so unique TCRB clonotypes, whereas blood samples gave roughly 84,000.

The TCR comes from a girl in the first two years of life with a congenital heart defect. Donor details come from another sample of the same person, matched by shared clones. The rearrangement joined TRBV20-1 to TRBJ1-2, with no D gene named confidently. Sample: thymocytes. The nucleotide sequence reads TGCAGTGCTAGCCTGTACTATGGCTACACCTTC. It encodes CSASLYYGYTF.